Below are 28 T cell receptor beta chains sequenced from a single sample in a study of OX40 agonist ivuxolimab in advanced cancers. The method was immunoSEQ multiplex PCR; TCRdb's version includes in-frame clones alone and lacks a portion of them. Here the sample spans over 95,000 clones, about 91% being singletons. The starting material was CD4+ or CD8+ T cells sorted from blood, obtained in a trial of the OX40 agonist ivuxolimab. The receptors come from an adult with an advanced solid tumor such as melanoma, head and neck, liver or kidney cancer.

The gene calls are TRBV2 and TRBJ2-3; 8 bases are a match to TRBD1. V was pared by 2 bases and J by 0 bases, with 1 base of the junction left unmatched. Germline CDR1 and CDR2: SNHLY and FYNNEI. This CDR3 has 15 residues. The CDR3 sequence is CASSERQGSTDTQYF. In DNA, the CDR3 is TGTGCCAGCAGTGAACGACAGGGGAGCACAGATACGCAGTATTTT.

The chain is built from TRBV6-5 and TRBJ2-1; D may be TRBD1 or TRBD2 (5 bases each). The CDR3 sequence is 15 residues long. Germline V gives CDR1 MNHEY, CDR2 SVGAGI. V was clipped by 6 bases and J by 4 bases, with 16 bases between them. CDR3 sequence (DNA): TGTGCCAGCAGGAATAGGAAGGGGAGATACAATGAGCAGTTCTTC. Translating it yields CASRNRKGRYNEQFF.

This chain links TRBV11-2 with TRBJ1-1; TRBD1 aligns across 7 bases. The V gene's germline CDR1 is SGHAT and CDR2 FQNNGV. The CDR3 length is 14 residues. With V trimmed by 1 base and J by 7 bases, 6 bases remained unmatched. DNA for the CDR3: TGTGCCAGCAGCTTAGCGGTCAGGGGGGGTGAAGCTTTCTTT. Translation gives CASSLAVRGGEAFF.

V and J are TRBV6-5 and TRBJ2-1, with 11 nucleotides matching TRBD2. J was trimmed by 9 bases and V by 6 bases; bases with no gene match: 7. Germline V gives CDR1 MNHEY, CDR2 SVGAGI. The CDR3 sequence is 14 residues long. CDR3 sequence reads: CASRVTSGKGEQFF. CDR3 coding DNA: TGTGCCAGCAGAGTGACTAGCGGGAAGGGTGAGCAGTTCTTC.

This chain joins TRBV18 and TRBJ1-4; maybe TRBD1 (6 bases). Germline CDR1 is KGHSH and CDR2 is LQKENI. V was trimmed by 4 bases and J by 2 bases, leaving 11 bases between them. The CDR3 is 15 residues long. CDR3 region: CASSLGTSTNEKLFF. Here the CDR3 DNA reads TGTGCCAGCTCACTTGGGACATCTACTAATGAAAAACTGTTTTTT.

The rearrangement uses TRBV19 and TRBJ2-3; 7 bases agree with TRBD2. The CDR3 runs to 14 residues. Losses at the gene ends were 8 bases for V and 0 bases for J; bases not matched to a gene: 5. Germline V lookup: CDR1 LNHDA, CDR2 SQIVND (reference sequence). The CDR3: CASGGGASTDTQYF. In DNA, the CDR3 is TGTGCCAGTGGGGGAGGGGCTAGCACAGATACGCAGTATTTT.

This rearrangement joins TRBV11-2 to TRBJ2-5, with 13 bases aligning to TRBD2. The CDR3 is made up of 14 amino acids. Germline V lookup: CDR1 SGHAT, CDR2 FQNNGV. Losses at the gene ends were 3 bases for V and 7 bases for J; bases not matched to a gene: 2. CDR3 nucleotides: TGTGCCAGCAGCTTCAGGACTAGCGGGGGGACCCAGTACTTC. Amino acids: CASSFRTSGGTQYF. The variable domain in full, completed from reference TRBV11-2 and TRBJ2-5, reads EAGVAQSPRYKIIEKRQSVAFWCNPISGHATLYWYQQILGQGPKLLIQFQNNGVVDDSQLPKDRFSAERLKGVDSTLKIQPAKLEDSAVYLCASSFRTSGGTQYFGPGTRLLVL.

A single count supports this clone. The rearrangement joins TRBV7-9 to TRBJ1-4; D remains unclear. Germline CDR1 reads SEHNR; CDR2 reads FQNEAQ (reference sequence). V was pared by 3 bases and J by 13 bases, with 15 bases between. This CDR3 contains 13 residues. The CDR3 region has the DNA TGTGCCAGCAGCTTGGTCGGTAACTTAGGACTGTTTTTT. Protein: CASSLVGNLGLFF.

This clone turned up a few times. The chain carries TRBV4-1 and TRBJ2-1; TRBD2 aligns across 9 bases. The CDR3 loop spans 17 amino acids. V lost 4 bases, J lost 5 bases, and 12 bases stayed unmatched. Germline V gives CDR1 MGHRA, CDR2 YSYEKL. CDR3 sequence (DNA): TGCGCCAGCAGCCGAACCCTGGGGACTAGCAGGAACAATGAGCAGTTCTTC. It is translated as CASSRTLGTSRNNEQFF.

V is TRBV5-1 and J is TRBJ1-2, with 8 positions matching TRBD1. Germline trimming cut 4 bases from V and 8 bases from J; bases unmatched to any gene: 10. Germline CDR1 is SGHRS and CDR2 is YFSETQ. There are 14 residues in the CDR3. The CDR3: CASSRVDRGVGYTF. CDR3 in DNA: TGCGCCAGCAGCCGAGTCGACAGGGGAGTAGGCTACACCTTC.

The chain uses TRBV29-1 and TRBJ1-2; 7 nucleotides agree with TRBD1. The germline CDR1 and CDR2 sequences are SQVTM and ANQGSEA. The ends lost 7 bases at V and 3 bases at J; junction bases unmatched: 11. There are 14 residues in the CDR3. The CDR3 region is CSASPTGTDYGYTF. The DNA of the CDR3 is TGCAGCGCCAGCCCCACCGGGACAGACTATGGCTACACCTTC.

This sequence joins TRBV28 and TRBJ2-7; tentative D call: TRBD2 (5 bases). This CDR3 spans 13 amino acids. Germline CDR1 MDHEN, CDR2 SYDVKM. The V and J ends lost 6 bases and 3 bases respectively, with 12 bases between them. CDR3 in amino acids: CASRRAELYEQYF. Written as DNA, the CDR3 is TGTGCCAGCAGAAGAGCGGAACTCTACGAGCAGTACTTC.

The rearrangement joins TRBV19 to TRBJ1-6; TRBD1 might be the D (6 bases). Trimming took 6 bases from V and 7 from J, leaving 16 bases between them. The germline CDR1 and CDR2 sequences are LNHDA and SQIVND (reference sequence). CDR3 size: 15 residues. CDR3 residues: CASSEGTQVNSPLHF. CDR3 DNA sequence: TGTGCCAGTAGCGAGGGGACACAGGTGAATTCACCCCTCCACTTT.

DNA for the CDR3: TGTGCCAGCAGTGCGGGACTAGCGGGAGGAACCGGGGAGCTGTTTTTT. As protein: CASSAGLAGGTGELFF. The J gene is TRBJ2-2, the V gene TRBV7-6; TRBD2 agrees at 15 bases. Germline assignment: CDR1 SGHVS and CDR2 FNYEAQ. The V segment lost 6 bases and the J segment 5 bases; nucleotides outside the gene matches: 4. This CDR3 has 16 amino acids.

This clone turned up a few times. The CDR3 sequence is CASSSLDRLNQPQHF. In nucleotides, the CDR3 is TGTGCCAGCAGCTCCTTGGACAGACTCAATCAGCCCCAGCATTTT. V gene TRBV28 combines with J gene TRBJ1-5, with D maybe TRBD1 (6 bases). The V gene's germline CDR1 is MDHEN and CDR2 SYDVKM. Deletions cut 6 bases from V and 3 bases from J, with 15 bases between. The CDR3 has 15 residues.

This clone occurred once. The DNA for the CDR3 is TGTGCCAGCAGCGCTCGACAGGGTGCGTTGGCTGAAGCTTTCTTT. Translating gives CASSARQGALAEAFF. This chain links TRBV9 with TRBJ1-1, with 7 bases lining up with TRBD1. The V segment lost 3 bases and the J segment 6 bases; nucleotides outside the gene matches: 11. Germline CDR1 and CDR2: SGDLS and YYNGEE. This CDR3 region has 15 residues. Full variable domain (missing parts from reference TRBV9 and TRBJ1-1): DSGVTQTPKHLITATGQRVTLRCSPRSGDLSVYWYQQSLDQGLQFLIQYYNGEERAKGNILERFSAQQFPDLHSELNLSSLELGDSALYFCASSARQGALAEAFFGQGTRLTVV.

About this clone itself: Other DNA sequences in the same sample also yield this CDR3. Written as DNA, the CDR3 is TGTGCCAGTAGTACGGGACAGGGAAGGTATGGCTACACCTTC. This sequence encodes CASSTGQGRYGYTF. The gene calls are TRBV19 and TRBJ1-2; TRBD1 matches at 9 bases. The germline V gene encodes CDR1 LNHDA and CDR2 SQIVND (reference sequence). V trimming: 4 bases; J trimming: 5 bases; junction bases outside the gene matches: 5. The CDR3 extends over 14 amino acids. Using reference TRBV19 and TRBJ1-2 for the parts outside the CDR3, the full variable domain is DGGITQSPKYLFRKEGQNVTLSCEQNLNHDAMYWYRQDPGQGLRLIYYSQIVNDFQKGDIAEGYSVSREKKESFPLTVTSAQKNPTAFYLCASSTGQGRYGYTFGSGTRLTVV.

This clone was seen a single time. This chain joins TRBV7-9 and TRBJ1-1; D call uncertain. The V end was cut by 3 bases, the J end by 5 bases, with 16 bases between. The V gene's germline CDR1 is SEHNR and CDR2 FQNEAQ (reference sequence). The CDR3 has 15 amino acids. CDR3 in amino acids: CASSFFTAGGTEAFF. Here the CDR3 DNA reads TGTGCCAGCAGCTTTTTCACGGCGGGTGGGACTGAAGCTTTCTTT.

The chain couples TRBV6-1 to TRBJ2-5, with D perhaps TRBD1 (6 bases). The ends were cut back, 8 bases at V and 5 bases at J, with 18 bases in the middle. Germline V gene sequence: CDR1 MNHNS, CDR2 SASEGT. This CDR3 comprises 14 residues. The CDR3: CASRSGYRVETQYF. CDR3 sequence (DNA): TGTGCCAGCCGCTCGGGTTACAGGGTGGAGACCCAGTACTTC.

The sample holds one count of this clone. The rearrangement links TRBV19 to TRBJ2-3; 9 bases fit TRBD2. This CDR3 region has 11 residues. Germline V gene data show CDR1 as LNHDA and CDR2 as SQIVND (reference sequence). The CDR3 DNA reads TGTGCTAGCGGGAGAACAGATACGCAGTATTTT. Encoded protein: CASGRTDTQYF.

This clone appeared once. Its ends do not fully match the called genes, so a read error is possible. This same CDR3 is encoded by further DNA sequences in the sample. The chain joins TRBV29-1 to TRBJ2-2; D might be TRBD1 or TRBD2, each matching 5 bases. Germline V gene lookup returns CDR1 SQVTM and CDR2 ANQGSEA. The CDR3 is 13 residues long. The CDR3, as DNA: TGCAGCGTTGTAGGGACGGGGTCCGGAGAGCTGTTTTTT. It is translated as CSVVGTGSGELFF.

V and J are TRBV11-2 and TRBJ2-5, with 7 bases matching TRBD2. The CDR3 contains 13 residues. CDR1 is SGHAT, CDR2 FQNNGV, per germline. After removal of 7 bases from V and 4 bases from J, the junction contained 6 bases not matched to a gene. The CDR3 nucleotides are TGTGCCAGCACCGGGGGAGGGCGAGAGACCCAGTACTTC. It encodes CASTGGGRETQYF.

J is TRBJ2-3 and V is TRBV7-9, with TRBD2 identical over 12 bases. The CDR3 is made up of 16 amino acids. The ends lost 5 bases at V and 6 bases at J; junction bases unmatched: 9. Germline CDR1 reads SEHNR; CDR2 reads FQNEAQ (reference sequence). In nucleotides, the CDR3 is TGTGCCAGCAGCGACTCCTGGACTAGCGGGATTGATACGCAGTATTTT. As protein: CASSDSWTSGIDTQYF. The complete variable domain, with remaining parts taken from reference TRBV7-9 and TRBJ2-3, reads DTGVSQNPRHKITKRGQNVTFRCDPISEHNRLYWYRQTLGQGPEFLTYFQNEAQLEKSRLLSDRFSAERPKGSFSTLEIQRTEQGDSAMYLCASSDSWTSGIDTQYFGPGTRLTVL.

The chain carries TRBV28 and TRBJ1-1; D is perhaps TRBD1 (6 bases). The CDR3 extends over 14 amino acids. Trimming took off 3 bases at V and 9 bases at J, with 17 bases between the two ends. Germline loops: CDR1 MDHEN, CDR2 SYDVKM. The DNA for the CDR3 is TGTGCCAGCAGTTTGGTAGGGGGTGGCAGAAAAGCTTTCTTT. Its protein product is CASSLVGGGRKAFF. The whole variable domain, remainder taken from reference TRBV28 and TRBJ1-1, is DVKVTQSSRYLVKRTGEKVFLECVQDMDHENMFWYRQDPGLGLRLIYFSYDVKMKEKGDIPEGYSVSREKKERFSLILESASTNQTSMYLCASSLVGGGRKAFFGQGTRLTVV.

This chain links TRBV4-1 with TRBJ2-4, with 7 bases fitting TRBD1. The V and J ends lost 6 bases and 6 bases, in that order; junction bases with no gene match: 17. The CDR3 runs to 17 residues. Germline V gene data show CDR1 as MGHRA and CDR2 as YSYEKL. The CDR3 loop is CASSPGAPTGRRNIQYF. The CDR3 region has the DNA TGCGCCAGCAGTCCCGGGGCCCCGACAGGGAGACGAAACATTCAGTACTTC.

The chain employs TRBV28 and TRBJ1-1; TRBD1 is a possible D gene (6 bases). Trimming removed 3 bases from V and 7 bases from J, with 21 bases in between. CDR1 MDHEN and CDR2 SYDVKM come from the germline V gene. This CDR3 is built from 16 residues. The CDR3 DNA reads TGTGCCAGCAGTTTCAGTTCCAGGGGCGCCAAGATTGAAGCTTTCTTT. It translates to CASSFSSRGAKIEAFF.

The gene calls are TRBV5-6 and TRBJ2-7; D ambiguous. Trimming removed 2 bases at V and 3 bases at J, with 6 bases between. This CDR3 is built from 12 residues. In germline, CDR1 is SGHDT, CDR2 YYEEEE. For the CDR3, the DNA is TGTGCCAGCAGCTTAAACGGCTACGAGCAGTACTTC. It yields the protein CASSLNGYEQYF.

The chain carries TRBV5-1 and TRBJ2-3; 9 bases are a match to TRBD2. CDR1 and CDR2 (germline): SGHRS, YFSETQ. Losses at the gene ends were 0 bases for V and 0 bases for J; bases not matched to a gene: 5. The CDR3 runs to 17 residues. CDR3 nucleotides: TGCGCCAGCAGCTTGGCCAGTAGCGGGGGCAGCACAGATACGCAGTATTTT. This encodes CASSLASSGGSTDTQYF.